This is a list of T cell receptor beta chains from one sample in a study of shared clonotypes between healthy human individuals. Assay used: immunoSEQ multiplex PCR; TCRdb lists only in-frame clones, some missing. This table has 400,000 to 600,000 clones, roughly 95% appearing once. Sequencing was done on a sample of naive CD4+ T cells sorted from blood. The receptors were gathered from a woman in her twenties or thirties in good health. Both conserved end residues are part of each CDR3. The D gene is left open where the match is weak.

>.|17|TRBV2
CASSWTGAGISGNTIYF
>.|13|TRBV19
CASSINQHHEQYF
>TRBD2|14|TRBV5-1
CASSFLAGDNEQFF
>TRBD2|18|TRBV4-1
CASSLPKIAGGVTDTQYF
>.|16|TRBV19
CASSIGHNSGANVLTF
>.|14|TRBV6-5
CASSRDRIQETQYF
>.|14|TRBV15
CATSRTDKGQPQHF
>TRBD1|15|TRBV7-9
CASSLVTGADSPLHF
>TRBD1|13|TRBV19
CASSEDRDTEAFF
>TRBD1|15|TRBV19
CASSNGQGAYQPQHF
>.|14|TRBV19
CASSTRWANTEAFF
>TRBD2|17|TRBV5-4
CASSPPGLAGVAGELFF
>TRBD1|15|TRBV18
CASSPSEGIQGEAFF
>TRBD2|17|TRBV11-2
CASSFGLAGAFTGELFF
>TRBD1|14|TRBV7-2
CASSLDRGFEKLFF
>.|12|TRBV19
CASSMGVGPQHF
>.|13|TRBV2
CASTWTERGGYTF
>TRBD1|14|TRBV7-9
CASSTQGAMYEQYF
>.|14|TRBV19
CASSMGQMNTEAFF
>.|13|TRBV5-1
CASSLSSRETQYF
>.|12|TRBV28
CASSSPGYEQYF
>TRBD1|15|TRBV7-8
CASSLVDRAPGGYTF
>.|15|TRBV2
CASSVAGSRHQPQHF
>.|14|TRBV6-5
CASSYRGGQETQYF
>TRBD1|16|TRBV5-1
CASSLEGQGKQETQYF
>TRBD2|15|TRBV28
CASSLGTSGSRELFF
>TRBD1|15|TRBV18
CASSPGQAAGYGYTF
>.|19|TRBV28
CASSLGFGWANQMNTEAFF
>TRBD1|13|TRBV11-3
CASSFSRGGEAFF
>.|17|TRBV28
CASTRGLESSAQGEQYF
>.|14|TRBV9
CASSVTHDWNTQYF
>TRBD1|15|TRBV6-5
CASSYSGQGSYRAFF
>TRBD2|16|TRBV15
CATSRGGLAAQETQYF
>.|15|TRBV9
CASSVDAGSYNEQFF
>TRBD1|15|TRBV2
CASSQDRAAGNTIYF
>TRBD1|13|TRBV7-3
CASRGTGTTEAFF
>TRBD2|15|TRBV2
CASSEGLAGTGELFF
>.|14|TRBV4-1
CASSQVGGNQPQHF
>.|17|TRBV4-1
CASSRTGGGFGTGELFF
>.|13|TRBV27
CASSLRRDGEQYF
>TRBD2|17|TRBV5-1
CASSPSKVSGGTYEQFF
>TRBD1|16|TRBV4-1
CASSQEGLDRGYEQYF
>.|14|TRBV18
CASLRGARAYGYTF
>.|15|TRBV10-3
CAISAGTPVGDTQYF
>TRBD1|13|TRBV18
CASSPTGEYEQYF
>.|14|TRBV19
CASSMISSSDTQYF
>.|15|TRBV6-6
CASSYFRDGHEKLFF
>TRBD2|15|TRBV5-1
CASSNPGTSVYEQYF
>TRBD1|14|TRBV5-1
CASSPGQGNQPQHF
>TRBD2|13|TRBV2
CASGQTSRHEQFF